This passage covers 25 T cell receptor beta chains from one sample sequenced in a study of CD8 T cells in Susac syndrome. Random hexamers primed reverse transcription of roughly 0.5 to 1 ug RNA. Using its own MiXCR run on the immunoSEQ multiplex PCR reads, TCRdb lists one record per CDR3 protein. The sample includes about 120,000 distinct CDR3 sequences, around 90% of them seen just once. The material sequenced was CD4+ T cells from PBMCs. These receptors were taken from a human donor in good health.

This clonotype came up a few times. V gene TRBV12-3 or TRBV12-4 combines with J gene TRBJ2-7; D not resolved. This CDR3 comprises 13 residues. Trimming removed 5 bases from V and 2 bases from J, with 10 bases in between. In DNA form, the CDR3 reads TGTGCCAGCAGTGTGACCCATCCCTACGAGCAGTACTTC. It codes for CASSVTHPYEQYF.

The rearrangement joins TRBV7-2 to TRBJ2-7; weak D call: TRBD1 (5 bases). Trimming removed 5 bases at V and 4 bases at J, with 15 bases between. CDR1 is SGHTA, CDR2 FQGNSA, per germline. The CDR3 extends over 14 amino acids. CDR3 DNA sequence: TGTGCCAGCAGCGACCCGGGCCCAGGGTACGAGCAGTACTTC. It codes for CASSDPGPGYEQYF.

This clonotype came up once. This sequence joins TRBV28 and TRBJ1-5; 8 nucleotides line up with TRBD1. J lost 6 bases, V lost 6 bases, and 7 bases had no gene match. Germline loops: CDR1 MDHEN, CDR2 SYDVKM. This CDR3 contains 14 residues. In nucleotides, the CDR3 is TGTGCCAGCAGAGTGACAGGGGCCGGTCAGCCCCAGCATTTT. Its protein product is CASRVTGAGQPQHF.

The CDR3 coding sequence is TGTGCCAGCAGTTTATTCGGGGTTAGCTCCTACGAGCAGTACTTC. Its protein product is CASSLFGVSSYEQYF. The rearrangement links TRBV28 to TRBJ2-7; D might be TRBD2 (5 bases). Looked up from germline, CDR1 is MDHEN and CDR2 is SYDVKM. Deletions cut 1 base from V and 0 bases from J, with 10 bases between. CDR3 size: 15 residues.

The CDR3 sequence is CASSKIRTSVKYPYEQYF. In DNA, the CDR3 is TGTGCCAGCAGCAAGATTCGGACTAGCGTGAAGTACCCCTACGAGCAGTACTTC. The J gene is TRBJ2-7, the V gene TRBV6-2 or TRBV6-3; 9 bases fit TRBD2. This CDR3 region has 18 residues. Germline CDR1 and CDR2: MNHEY and SVGEGT. J lost 2 bases, V lost 6 bases, and 17 bases had no gene match.

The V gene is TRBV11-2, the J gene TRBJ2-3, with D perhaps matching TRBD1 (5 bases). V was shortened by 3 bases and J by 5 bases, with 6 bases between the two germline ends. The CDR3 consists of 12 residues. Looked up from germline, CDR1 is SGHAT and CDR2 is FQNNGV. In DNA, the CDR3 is TGTGCCAGCAGCTTCGGACAAGATACGCAGTATTTT. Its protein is CASSFGQDTQYF.

DNA for the CDR3: TGCAGCGTTGGACAGGGGTGGAGCGAGCAGTACTTC. It is translated as CSVGQGWSEQYF. The gene calls are TRBV29-1 and TRBJ2-7, with 8 nucleotides matching TRBD1. CDR1 and CDR2 from the germline V gene are SQVTM and ANQGSEA. This CDR3 region has 12 residues. The junction had 5 bases not matched to a gene; V was cut back by 4 bases and J by 6 bases.

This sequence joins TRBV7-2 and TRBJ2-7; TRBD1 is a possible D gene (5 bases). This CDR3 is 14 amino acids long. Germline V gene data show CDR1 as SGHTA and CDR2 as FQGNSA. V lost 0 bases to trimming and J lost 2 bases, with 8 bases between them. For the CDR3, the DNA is TGTGCCAGCAGCTTAGCAGGGGCCACCTACGAGCAGTACTTC. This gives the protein CASSLAGATYEQYF.

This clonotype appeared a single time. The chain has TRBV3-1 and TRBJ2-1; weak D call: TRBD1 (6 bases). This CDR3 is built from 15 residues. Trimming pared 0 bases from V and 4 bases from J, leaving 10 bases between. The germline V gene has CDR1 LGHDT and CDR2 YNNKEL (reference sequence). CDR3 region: CASSQDTGRYNEQFF. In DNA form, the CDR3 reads TGTGCCAGCAGCCAAGATACAGGGAGATACAATGAGCAGTTCTTC.

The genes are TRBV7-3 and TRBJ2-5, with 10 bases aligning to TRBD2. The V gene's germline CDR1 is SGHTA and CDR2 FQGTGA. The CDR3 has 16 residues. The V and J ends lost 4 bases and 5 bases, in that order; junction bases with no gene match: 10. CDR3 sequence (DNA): TGTGCCAGCAGCTCAGGGCTAGCGGGAGCGTATGAGACCCAGTACTTC. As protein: CASSSGLAGAYETQYF.

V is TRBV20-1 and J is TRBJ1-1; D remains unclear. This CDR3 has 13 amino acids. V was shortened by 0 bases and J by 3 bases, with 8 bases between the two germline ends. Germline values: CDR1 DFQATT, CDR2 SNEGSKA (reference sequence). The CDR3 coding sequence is TGCAGTGCTAGAGACGGAATCGACACTGAAGCTTTCTTT. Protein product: CSARDGIDTEAFF.

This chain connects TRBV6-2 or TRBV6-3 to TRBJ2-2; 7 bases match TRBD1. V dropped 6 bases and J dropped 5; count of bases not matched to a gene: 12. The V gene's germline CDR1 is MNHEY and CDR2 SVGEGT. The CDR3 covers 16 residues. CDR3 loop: CASSRHTGEPTGELFF. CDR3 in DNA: TGTGCCAGCAGCAGACACACAGGGGAACCGACCGGGGAGCTGTTTTTT.

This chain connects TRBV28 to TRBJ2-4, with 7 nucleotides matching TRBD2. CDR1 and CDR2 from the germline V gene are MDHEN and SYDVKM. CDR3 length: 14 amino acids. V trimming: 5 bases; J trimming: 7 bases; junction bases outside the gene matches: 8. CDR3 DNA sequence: TGTGCCAGCAGTATTTACGGGAGGCCGAACATTCAGTACTTC. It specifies CASSIYGRPNIQYF. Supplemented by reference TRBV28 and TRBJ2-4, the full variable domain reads DVKVTQSSRYLVKRTGEKVFLECVQDMDHENMFWYRQDPGLGLRLIYFSYDVKMKEKGDIPEGYSVSREKKERFSLILESASTNQTSMYLCASSIYGRPNIQYFGAGTRLSVL.

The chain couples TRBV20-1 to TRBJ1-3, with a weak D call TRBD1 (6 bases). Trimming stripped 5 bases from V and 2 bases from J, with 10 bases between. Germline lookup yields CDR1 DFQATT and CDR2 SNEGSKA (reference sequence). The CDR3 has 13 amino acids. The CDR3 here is CSASDSPGNTIYF. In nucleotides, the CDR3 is TGCAGTGCTTCGGACAGCCCTGGAAACACCATATATTTT.

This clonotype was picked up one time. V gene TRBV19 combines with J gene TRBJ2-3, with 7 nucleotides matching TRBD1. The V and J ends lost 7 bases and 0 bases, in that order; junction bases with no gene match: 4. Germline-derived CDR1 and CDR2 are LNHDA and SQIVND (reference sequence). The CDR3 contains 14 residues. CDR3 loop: CASKRGQSTDTQYF. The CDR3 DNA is TGTGCCAGTAAAAGGGGACAGAGCACAGATACGCAGTATTTT.

CDR3 loop: CASSYQRAGGQIIQYF. DNA for the CDR3: TGTGCCAGCAGTTACCAAAGAGCGGGGGGGCAAATCATTCAGTACTTC. The chain uses TRBV6-5 and TRBJ2-4, with 10 bases lining up with TRBD2. Germline-derived CDR1 and CDR2 are MNHEY and SVGAGI. The CDR3 is 16 amino acids. The V segment lost 2 bases and the J segment 9 bases; nucleotides outside the gene matches: 10.

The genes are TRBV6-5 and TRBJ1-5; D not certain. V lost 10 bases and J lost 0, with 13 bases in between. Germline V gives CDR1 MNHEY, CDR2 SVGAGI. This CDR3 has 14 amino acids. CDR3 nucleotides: TGTGCCACCGCTGCGGGTTTTAGCAATCAGCCCCAGCATTTT. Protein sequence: CATAAGFSNQPQHF.

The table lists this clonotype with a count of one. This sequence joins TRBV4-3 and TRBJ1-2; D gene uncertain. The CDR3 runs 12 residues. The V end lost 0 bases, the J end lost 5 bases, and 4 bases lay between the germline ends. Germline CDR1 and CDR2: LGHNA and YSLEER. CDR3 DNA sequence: TGCGCCAGCAGCCAAGAGAAGTATGGCTACACCTTC. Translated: CASSQEKYGYTF.

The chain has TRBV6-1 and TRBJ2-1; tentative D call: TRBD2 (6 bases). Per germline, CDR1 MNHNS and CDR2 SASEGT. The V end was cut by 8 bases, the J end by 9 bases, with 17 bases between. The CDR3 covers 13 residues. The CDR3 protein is CASGRREVTEQFF. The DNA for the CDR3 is TGTGCCAGCGGTAGGAGGGAAGTCACTGAGCAGTTCTTC.

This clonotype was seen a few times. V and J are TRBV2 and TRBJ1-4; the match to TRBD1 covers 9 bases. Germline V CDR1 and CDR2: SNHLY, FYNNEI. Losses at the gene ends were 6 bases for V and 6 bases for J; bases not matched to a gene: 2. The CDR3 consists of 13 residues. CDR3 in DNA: TGTGCCAGCAGGGGACAGGGCGATGAAAAACTGTTTTTT. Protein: CASRGQGDEKLFF.

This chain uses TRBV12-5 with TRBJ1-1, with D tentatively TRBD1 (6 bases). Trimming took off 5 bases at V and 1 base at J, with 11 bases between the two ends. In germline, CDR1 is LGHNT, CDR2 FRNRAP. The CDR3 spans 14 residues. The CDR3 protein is CASGLQGGNTEAFF. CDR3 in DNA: TGTGCTAGTGGTCTCCAAGGGGGGAACACTGAAGCTTTCTTT.

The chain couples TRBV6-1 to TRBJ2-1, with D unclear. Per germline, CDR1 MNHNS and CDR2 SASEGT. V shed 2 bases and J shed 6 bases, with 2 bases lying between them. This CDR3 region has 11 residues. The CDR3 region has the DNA TGTGCCAGCAGTGAACCCAATGAGCAGTTCTTC. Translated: CASSEPNEQFF.

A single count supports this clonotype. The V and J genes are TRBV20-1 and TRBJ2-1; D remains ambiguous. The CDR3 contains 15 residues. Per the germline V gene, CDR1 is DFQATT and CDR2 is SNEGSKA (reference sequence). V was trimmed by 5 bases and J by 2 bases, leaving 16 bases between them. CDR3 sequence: CSAGSLRATYNEQFF. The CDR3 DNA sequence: TGCAGTGCTGGATCCCTACGGGCGACCTACAATGAGCAGTTCTTC.

CDR3: CASSQEGPTRSYNSPLHF. For the CDR3, the DNA is TGCGCCAGCAGCCAAGAAGGTCCCACCCGATCCTATAATTCACCCCTCCACTTT. This chain connects TRBV4-3 to TRBJ1-6; D call uncertain. V lost 0 bases and J lost 1, with 13 bases in between. Germline values: CDR1 LGHNA, CDR2 YSLEER. This CDR3 is built from 18 residues.

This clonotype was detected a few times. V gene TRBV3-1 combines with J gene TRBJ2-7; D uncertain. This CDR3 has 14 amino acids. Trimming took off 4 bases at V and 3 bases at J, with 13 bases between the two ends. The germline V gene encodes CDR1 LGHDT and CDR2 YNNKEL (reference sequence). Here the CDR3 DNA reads TGTGCCAGCAGCCCGGAAATGGGTAACTACGAGCAGTACTTC. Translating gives CASSPEMGNYEQYF.